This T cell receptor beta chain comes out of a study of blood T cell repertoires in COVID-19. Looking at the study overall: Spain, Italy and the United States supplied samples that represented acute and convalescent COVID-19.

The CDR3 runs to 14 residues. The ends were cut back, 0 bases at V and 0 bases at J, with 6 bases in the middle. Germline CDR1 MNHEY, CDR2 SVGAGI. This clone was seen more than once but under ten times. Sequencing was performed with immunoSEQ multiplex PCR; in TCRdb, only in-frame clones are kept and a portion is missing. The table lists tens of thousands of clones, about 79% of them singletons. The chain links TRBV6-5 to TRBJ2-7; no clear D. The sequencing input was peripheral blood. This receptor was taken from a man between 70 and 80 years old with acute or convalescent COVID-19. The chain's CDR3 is CASSYSLSSYEQYF. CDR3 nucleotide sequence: TGTGCCAGCAGTTACTCCCTGAGCTCCTACGAGCAGTACTTC.